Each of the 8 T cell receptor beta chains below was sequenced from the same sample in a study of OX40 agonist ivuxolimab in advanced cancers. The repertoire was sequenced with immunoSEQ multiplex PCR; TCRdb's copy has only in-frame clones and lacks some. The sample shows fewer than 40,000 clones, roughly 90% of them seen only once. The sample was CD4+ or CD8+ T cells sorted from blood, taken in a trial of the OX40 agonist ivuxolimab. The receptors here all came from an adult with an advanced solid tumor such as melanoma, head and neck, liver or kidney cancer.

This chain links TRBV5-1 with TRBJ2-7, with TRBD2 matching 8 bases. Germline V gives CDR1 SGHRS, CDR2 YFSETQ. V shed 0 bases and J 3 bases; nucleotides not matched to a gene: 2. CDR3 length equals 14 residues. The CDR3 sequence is CASSLVAGYYEQYF. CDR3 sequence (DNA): TGCGCCAGCAGCTTGGTAGCGGGATACTACGAGCAGTACTTC.

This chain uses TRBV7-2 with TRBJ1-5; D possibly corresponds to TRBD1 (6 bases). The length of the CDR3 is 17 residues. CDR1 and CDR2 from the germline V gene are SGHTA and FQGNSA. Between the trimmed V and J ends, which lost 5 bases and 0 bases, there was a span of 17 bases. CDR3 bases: TGTGCCAGCAGCCGAGGCCTCAGGACAGATAGCAATCAGCCCCAGCATTTT. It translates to CASSRGLRTDSNQPQHF. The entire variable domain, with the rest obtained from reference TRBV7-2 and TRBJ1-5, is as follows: GAGVSQSPSNKVTEKGKDVELRCDPISGHTALYWYRQSLGQGLEFLIYFQGNSAPDKSGLPSDRFSAERTGGSVSTLTIQRTQQEDSAVYLCASSRGLRTDSNQPQHFGDGTRLSIL.

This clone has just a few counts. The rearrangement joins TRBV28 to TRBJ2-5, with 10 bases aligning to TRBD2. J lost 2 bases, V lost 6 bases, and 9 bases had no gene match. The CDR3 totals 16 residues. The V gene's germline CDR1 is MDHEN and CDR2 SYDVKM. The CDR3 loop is CASSAQREGYQETQYF. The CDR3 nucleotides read TGTGCCAGCAGCGCCCAGCGGGAGGGCTATCAAGAGACCCAGTACTTC.

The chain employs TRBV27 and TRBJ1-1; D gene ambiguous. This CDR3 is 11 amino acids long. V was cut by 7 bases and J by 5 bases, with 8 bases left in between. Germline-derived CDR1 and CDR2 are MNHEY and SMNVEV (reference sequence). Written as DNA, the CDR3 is TGTGCCAGCAAGGGATATACTGAAGCTTTCTTT. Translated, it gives CASKGYTEAFF.

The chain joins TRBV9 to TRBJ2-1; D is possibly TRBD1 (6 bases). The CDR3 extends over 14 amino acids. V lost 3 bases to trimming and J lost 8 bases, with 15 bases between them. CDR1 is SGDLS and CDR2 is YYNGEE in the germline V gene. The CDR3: CASSAAGVRDEQFF. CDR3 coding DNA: TGTGCCAGCAGCGCAGCAGGGGTAAGAGATGAGCAGTTCTTC.

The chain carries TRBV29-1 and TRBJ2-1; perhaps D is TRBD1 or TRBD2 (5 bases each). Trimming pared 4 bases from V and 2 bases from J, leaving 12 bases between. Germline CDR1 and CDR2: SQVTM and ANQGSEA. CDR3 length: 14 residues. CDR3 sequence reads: CSVGGKRAYNEQFF. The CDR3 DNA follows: TGCAGCGTTGGGGGGAAAAGGGCCTACAATGAGCAGTTCTTC.

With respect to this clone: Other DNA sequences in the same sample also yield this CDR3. The CDR3 DNA follows: TGTGCCAGCAGTCCGGACAGGGGGCCCGGGGAGCTGTTTTTT. It yields the protein CASSPDRGPGELFF. J is TRBJ2-2 and V is TRBV28; 11 bases map to TRBD1. The CDR3 covers 14 residues. CDR1 and CDR2 (germline): MDHEN, SYDVKM. The trim removed 5 bases at V and 6 bases at J, leaving 2 bases unmatched. Filled out from reference TRBV28 and TRBJ2-2, the complete variable domain reads DVKVTQSSRYLVKRTGEKVFLECVQDMDHENMFWYRQDPGLGLRLIYFSYDVKMKEKGDIPEGYSVSREKKERFSLILESASTNQTSMYLCASSPDRGPGELFFGEGSRLTVL.

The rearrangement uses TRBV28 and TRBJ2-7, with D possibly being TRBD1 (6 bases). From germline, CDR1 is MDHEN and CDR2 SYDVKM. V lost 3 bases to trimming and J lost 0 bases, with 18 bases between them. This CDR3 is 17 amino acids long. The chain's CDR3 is CASSFVLRDKVSYEQYF. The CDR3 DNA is TGTGCCAGCAGTTTTGTACTCCGGGACAAGGTCTCCTACGAGCAGTACTTC.